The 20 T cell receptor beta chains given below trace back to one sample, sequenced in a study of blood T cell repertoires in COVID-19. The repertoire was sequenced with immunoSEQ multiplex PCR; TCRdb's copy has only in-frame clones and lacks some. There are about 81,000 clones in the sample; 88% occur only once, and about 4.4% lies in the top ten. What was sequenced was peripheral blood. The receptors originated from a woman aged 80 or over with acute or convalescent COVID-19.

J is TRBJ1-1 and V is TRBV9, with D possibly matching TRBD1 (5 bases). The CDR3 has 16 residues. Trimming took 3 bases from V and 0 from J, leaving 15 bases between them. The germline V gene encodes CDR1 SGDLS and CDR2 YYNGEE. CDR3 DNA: TGTGCCAGCAGCGGAGTGATGGGGACTATGAACACTGAAGCTTTCTTT. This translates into CASSGVMGTMNTEAFF.

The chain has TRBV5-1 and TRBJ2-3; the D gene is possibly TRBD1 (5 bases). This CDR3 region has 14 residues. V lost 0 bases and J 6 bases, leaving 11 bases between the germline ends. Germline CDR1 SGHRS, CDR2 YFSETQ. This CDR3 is CASSLANRLDTQYF. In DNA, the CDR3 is TGCGCCAGCAGCTTGGCCAACAGGCTGGATACGCAGTATTTT.

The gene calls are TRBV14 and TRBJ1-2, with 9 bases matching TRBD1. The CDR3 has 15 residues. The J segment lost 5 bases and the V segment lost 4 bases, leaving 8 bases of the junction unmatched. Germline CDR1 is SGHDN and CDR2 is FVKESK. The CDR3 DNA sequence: TGTGCCAGCAGCCGAGCCGGGACAGGGCAGTATGGCTACACCTTC. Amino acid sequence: CASSRAGTGQYGYTF. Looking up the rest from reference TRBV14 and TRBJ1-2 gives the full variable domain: EAGVTQFPSHSVIEKGQTVTLRCDPISGHDNLYWYRRVMGKEIKFLLHFVKESKQDESGMPNNRFLAERTGGTYSTLKVQPAELEDSGVYFCASSRAGTGQYGYTFGSGTRLTVV.

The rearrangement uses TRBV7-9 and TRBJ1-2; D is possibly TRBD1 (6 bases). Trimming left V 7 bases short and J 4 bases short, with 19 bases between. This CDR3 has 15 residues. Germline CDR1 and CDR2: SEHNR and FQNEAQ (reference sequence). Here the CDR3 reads CASTRLGGQGYGYTF. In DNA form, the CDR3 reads TGTGCCAGCACCAGATTGGGGGGGCAGGGCTATGGCTACACCTTC.

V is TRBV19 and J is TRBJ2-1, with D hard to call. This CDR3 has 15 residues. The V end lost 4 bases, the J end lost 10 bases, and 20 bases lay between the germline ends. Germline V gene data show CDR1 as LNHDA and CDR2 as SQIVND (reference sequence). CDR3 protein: CASSTPPSRPREQFF. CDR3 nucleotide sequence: TGTGCCAGTAGTACCCCCCCCAGCAGGCCAAGGGAGCAGTTCTTC.

The CDR3 region is CASSLRTNTEAFF. The CDR3 DNA is TGTGCCAGCAGCTTACGAACAAACACTGAAGCTTTCTTT. The chain links TRBV7-3 to TRBJ1-1; no clear D gene. Trimming took 2 bases from V and 2 from J, leaving 6 bases between them. Germline CDR1 and CDR2: SGHTA and FQGTGA. This CDR3 spans 13 amino acids.

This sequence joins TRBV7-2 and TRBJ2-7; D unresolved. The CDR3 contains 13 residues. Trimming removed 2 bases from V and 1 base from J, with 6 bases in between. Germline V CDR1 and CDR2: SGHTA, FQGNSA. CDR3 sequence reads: CASSLFSSYEQYF. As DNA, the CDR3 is TGTGCCAGCAGCTTATTCAGTTCCTACGAGCAGTACTTC.

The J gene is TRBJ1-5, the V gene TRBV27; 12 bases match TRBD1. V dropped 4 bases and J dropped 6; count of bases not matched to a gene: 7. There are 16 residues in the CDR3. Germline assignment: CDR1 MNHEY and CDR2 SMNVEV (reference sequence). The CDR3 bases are TGTGCCAGCAGTTGGAGCGGGACAGGGGGCGGTCAGCCCCAGCATTTT. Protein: CASSWSGTGGGQPQHF.

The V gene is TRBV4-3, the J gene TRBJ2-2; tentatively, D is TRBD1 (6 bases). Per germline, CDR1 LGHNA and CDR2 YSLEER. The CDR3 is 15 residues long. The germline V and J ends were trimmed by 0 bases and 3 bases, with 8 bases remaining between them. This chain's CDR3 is CASSQEDSYTGELFF. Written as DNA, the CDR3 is TGCGCCAGCAGCCAAGAGGACAGCTACACCGGGGAGCTGTTTTTT.

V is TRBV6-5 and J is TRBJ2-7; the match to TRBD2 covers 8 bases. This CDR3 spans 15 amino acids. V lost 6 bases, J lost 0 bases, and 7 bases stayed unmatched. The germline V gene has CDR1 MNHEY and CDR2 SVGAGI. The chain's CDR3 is CASSPSGTSSYEQYF. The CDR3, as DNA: TGTGCCAGCAGCCCCAGCGGGACTAGCTCCTACGAGCAGTACTTC.

CDR3 DNA sequence: TGTGCCAGCAGGGTTGCAGGTCCCTATAATTCACCCCTCCACTTT. Its translation is CASRVAGPYNSPLHF. The rearrangement joins TRBV6-5 to TRBJ1-6; D is ambiguous. Germline CDR1 MNHEY, CDR2 SVGAGI. The CDR3 spans 15 residues. Between the trimmed V and J ends, which lost 6 bases and 2 bases, there was a span of 11 bases.

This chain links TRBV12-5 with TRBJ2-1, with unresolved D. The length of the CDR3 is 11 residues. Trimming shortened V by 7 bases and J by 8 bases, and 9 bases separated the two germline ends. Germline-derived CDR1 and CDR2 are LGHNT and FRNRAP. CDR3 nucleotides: TGTGCTAGTGCTCTCCGGGATGAGCAGTTCTTC. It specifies CASALRDEQFF.

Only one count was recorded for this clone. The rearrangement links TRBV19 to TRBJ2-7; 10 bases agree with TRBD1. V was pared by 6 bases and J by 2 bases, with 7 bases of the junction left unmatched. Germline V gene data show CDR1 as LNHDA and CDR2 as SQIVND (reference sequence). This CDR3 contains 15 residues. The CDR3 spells CASRAPGTGAYEQYF. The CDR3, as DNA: TGTGCCAGTAGAGCTCCCGGGACAGGGGCCTACGAGCAGTACTTC.

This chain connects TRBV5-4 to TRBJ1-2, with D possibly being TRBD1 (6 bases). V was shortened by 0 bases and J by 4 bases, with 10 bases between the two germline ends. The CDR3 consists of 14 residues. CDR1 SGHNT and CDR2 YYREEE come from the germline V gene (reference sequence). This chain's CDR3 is CASSLVGQSYGYTF. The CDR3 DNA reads TGTGCCAGCAGCTTGGTCGGACAGTCCTATGGCTACACCTTC.

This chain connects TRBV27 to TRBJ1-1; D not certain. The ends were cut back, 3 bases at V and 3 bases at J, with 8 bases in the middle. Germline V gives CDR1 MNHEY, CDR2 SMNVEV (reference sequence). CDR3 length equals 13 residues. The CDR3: CASSFGPDTEAFF. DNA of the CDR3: TGTGCCAGCAGTTTTGGCCCAGACACTGAAGCTTTCTTT.

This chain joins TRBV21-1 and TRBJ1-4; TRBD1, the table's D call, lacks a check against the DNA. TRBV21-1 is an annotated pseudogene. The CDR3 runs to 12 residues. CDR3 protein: CASRQYNEKLFF. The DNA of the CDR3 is TGTGCCAGCCGACAGTATAATGAAAAACTGTTTTTT.

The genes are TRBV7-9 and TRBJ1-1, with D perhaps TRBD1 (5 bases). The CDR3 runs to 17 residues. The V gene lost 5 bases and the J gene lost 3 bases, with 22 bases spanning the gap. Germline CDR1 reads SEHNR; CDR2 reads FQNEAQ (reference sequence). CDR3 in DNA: TGTGCCAGCAGCCGGCAGGTTGGGGCTCTATGGGACACTGAAGCTTTCTTT. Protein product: CASSRQVGALWDTEAFF. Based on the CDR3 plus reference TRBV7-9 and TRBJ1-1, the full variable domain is DTGVSQNPRHKITKRGQNVTFRCDPISEHNRLYWYRQTLGQGPEFLTYFQNEAQLEKSRLLSDRFSAERPKGSFSTLEIQRTEQGDSAMYLCASSRQVGALWDTEAFFGQGTRLTVV.

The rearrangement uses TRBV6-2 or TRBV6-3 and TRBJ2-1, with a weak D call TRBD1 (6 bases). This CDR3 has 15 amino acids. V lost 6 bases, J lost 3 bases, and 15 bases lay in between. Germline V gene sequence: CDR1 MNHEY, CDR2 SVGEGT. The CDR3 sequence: CASSNPGQNYNEQFF. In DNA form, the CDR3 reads TGTGCCAGCAGCAACCCGGGACAAAACTACAATGAGCAGTTCTTC.

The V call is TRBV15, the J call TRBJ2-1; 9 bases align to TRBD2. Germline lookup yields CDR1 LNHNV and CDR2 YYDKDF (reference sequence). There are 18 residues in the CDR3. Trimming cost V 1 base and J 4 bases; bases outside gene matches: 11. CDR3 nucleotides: TGTGCCACCAGCAGAGTCTTAGGGAGCGGGAGGACATACAATGAGCAGTTCTTC. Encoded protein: CATSRVLGSGRTYNEQFF.

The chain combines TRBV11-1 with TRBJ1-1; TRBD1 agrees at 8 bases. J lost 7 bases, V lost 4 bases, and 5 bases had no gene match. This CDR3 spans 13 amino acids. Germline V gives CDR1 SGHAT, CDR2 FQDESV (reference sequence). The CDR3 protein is CASSSDRGLEAFF. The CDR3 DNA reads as TGTGCCAGCAGCTCAGACAGGGGCCTTGAAGCTTTCTTT.